The 27 T cell receptor beta chains below all came from one sample that was sequenced in a study of cytomegalovirus exposure and HLA in healthy donors. Libraries were prepared by immunoSEQ multiplex PCR; TCRdb keeps only in-frame clonotypes and omits some of them. The sample shows about 150,000 clones, approximately 86% of them seen only once. Specimen: PBMCs. The origin of the receptors is a human donor in good health.

V gene TRBV7-9 combines with J gene TRBJ1-4; 7 bases fit TRBD1. V lost 9 bases, J lost 6 bases, and 13 bases stayed unmatched. CDR3 size: 15 residues. Germline-derived CDR1 and CDR2 are SEHNR and FQNEAQ (reference sequence). The CDR3 loop reads CASQKRGTEDEKLFF. As DNA, the CDR3 is TGTGCCAGTCAAAAAAGGGGGACAGAGGATGAAAAACTGTTTTTT.

This chain uses TRBV5-1 with TRBJ2-1; 7 bases map to TRBD2. The length of the CDR3 is 14 residues. Losses at the gene ends were 1 base for V and 10 bases for J; bases not matched to a gene: 8. Germline V CDR1 and CDR2: SGHRS, YFSETQ. The CDR3, as DNA: TGCGCCAGCAGCTTGTTTTCTCGGGAGGACGAGCAGTTCTTC. It specifies CASSLFSREDEQFF.

The chain employs TRBV9 and TRBJ1-2, with 7 bases that match TRBD1. The J segment lost 4 bases and the V segment lost 5 bases, leaving 8 bases of the junction unmatched. The length of the CDR3 is 14 residues. Germline lookup yields CDR1 SGDLS and CDR2 YYNGEE. The CDR3 sequence: CASRPTGNLYGYTF. In DNA form, the CDR3 reads TGTGCCAGCAGACCGACAGGGAACCTCTATGGCTACACCTTC.

This clone has a single count. The chain recombines TRBV30 with TRBJ1-4; D gene unclear. V gave up 3 bases and J gave up 8 bases, with 19 bases separating them. CDR3 length: 15 amino acids. CDR1 is GTSNPN, CDR2 SVGIG, per germline (reference sequence). CDR3 sequence: CAWSPSSGGREKLFF. CDR3 nucleotide sequence: TGTGCCTGGAGCCCCAGCAGTGGAGGGAGAGAAAAACTGTTTTTT.

The chain has TRBV5-1 and TRBJ1-1; 7 bases line up with TRBD1. This CDR3 has 14 amino acids. V lost 3 bases and J lost 2; bases outside the gene matches: 4. CDR1 and CDR2 from the germline V gene are SGHRS and YFSETQ. DNA for the CDR3: TGCGCCAGCAGCTCTGAGGGGGCAAACACTGAAGCTTTCTTT. Translation: CASSSEGANTEAFF.

The chain employs TRBV5-8 and TRBJ1-6; TRBD1 matches at 8 bases. CDR1 is SGHTS and CDR2 is YDEGEE in the germline V gene. V shed 3 bases and J 13 bases; nucleotides not matched to a gene: 9. The CDR3 loop spans 14 amino acids. In nucleotides, the CDR3 is TGTGCCAGCAGCTCCGCTGACAGGGGAAGGCCCCTCCACTTT. It is translated as CASSSADRGRPLHF.

The chain joins TRBV6-1 to TRBJ2-7; D remains ambiguous. The CDR3 contains 13 residues. Trimming left V 4 bases short and J 0 bases short, with 7 bases between. CDR1 is MNHNS, CDR2 SASEGT, per germline. The DNA of the CDR3 is TGTGCCAGCAGTGGGTTTAGCTCCTACGAGCAGTACTTC. It is translated as CASSGFSSYEQYF.

The chain employs TRBV14 and TRBJ2-2; a weak D match, TRBD2 (5 bases). This CDR3 spans 15 amino acids. V was shortened by 6 bases and J by 1 base, with 12 bases between the two germline ends. Germline V CDR1 and CDR2: SGHDN, FVKESK. The DNA for the CDR3 is TGTGCCAGCAGTCCGCACGGACTGAACACCGGGGAGCTGTTTTTT. Its translation is CASSPHGLNTGELFF.

The chain employs TRBV6-5 and TRBJ2-1; 14 positions agree with TRBD2. The trim removed 4 bases at V and 10 bases at J, leaving 6 bases unmatched. This CDR3 is 15 amino acids long. Germline V gene sequence: CDR1 MNHEY, CDR2 SVGAGI. CDR3 nucleotide sequence: TGTGCCAGCAGTTCGGGACTAGCGGGAGTCAGAGAGCAGTTCTTC. It yields the protein CASSSGLAGVREQFF.

In its sample, this clone was seen once. This chain's CDR3 is CASSPGLTTPYEQYF. CDR3 bases: TGCGCCAGCAGCCCCGGACTCACGACCCCGTACGAGCAGTACTTC. The chain employs TRBV4-3 and TRBJ2-7, with D tentatively TRBD2 (5 bases). The CDR3 has 15 residues. Per germline, CDR1 LGHNA and CDR2 YSLEER. Trimming cost V 4 bases and J 4 bases, with 17 bases left between them.

There are a few counts of this clone. This chain joins TRBV5-4 and TRBJ2-7, with 10 bases that match TRBD1. V shed 4 bases and J 7 bases; nucleotides not matched to a gene: 11. The CDR3 has 15 amino acids. Looked up from germline, CDR1 is SGHNT and CDR2 is YYREEE (reference sequence). CDR3 nucleotides: TGTGCCAGCAGCCGATCCGGGACAGGGGTTTTGGAGCAGTACTTC. Protein sequence: CASSRSGTGVLEQYF.

This clone appeared once. The CDR3: CASSFRSSYNEQFF. CDR3 in DNA: TGTGCCAGCAGCTTTCGTAGCTCCTACAATGAGCAGTTCTTC. V usage is TRBV14 and J usage is TRBJ2-1; D is undetermined. There are 14 residues in the CDR3. V was trimmed by 5 bases and J by 0 bases, leaving 8 bases between them. In germline, CDR1 is SGHDN, CDR2 FVKESK.

This clone was observed once. The chain recombines TRBV15 with TRBJ2-1; 8 positions match TRBD1. The ends lost 3 bases at V and 0 bases at J; junction bases unmatched: 4. Germline V gene data show CDR1 as LNHNV and CDR2 as YYDKDF (reference sequence). This CDR3 has 16 residues. This CDR3 is CATSSLTGGSYNEQFF. The DNA for the CDR3 is TGTGCCACCAGCAGCCTAACAGGGGGCTCCTACAATGAGCAGTTCTTC.

This chain uses TRBV5-1 with TRBJ1-2; 10 positions agree with TRBD1. The V segment lost 4 bases and the J segment 4 bases; nucleotides outside the gene matches: 4. Per the germline V gene, CDR1 is SGHRS and CDR2 is YFSETQ. There are 14 residues in the CDR3. In nucleotides, the CDR3 is TGCGCCAGCAGCCCTGGGGACAGGGGCTATGGCTACACCTTC. Protein: CASSPGDRGYGYTF.

The gene calls are TRBV28 and TRBJ1-5; the D is unclear. CDR1 and CDR2 (germline): MDHEN, SYDVKM. The CDR3 runs 11 residues. V was pared by 5 bases and J by 9 bases, with 8 bases between. CDR3 sequence: CASSPRGPQHF. Written as DNA, the CDR3 is TGTGCCAGCAGTCCCCGAGGGCCCCAGCATTTT. Supplemented by reference TRBV28 and TRBJ1-5, the full variable domain reads DVKVTQSSRYLVKRTGEKVFLECVQDMDHENMFWYRQDPGLGLRLIYFSYDVKMKEKGDIPEGYSVSREKKERFSLILESASTNQTSMYLCASSPRGPQHFGDGTRLSIL.

The rearrangement links TRBV5-4 to TRBJ1-6, with D maybe TRBD1 (5 bases). The CDR3 sequence is 15 residues long. Germline assignment: CDR1 SGHNT and CDR2 YYREEE (reference sequence). Trimming stripped 4 bases from V and 7 bases from J, with 15 bases between. The CDR3: CASSMIPGINSPLHF. The DNA for the CDR3 is TGTGCCAGCAGCATGATCCCAGGGATCAATTCACCCCTCCACTTT.

The chain combines TRBV18 with TRBJ2-3, with D uncertain. In germline, CDR1 is KGHSH, CDR2 LQKENI. CDR3 length: 15 residues. V was clipped by 3 bases and J by 2 bases, with 12 bases between them. The CDR3: CASSPLDALTDTQYF. For the CDR3, the DNA is TGTGCCAGCTCACCTCTAGACGCTCTCACAGATACGCAGTATTTT.

The DNA for the CDR3 is TGTGCCACCAACCTGCGGGCGGGAGGATCTTACGAGCAGTACTTC. It codes for CATNLRAGGSYEQYF. The genes are TRBV6-1 and TRBJ2-7, with TRBD2 matching 8 bases. V gave up 10 bases and J gave up 4 bases; unmatched junction bases: 15. CDR3 length: 15 amino acids. Germline CDR1 MNHNS, CDR2 SASEGT.

The CDR3: CASRGTGGGIRQPQHF. The CDR3 bases are TGTGCCAGCAGGGGGACAGGGGGTGGTATTCGTCAGCCCCAGCATTTT. V usage is TRBV28 and J usage is TRBJ1-5, with TRBD1 matching over 11 bases. CDR1 and CDR2 from the germline V gene are MDHEN and SYDVKM. Trimming cost V 6 bases and J 6 bases; bases outside gene matches: 10. The CDR3 loop spans 16 amino acids. The full variable domain, with the rest looked up from reference TRBV28 and TRBJ1-5, is DVKVTQSSRYLVKRTGEKVFLECVQDMDHENMFWYRQDPGLGLRLIYFSYDVKMKEKGDIPEGYSVSREKKERFSLILESASTNQTSMYLCASRGTGGGIRQPQHFGDGTRLSIL.

This clone was seen only a few times. The chain recombines TRBV5-1 with TRBJ1-1; 8 bases align to TRBD1. The V segment lost 3 bases and the J segment 3 bases; nucleotides outside the gene matches: 7. Germline values: CDR1 SGHRS, CDR2 YFSETQ. This CDR3 has 15 amino acids. The CDR3 bases are TGCGCCAGCAGCTCCTACAGGGGGACCGACACTGAAGCTTTCTTT. It specifies CASSSYRGTDTEAFF.

The chain couples TRBV18 to TRBJ1-3; the match to TRBD1 covers 10 bases. The CDR3 sequence is 17 residues long. V was pared by 3 bases and J by 1 base, with 6 bases of the junction left unmatched. CDR1 and CDR2 from the germline V gene are KGHSH and LQKENI. The CDR3 region is CASSPNTGQGSGNTIYF. CDR3 bases: TGTGCCAGCTCACCTAATACGGGACAGGGGTCTGGAAACACCATATATTTT. Using reference TRBV18 and TRBJ1-3 for the parts outside the CDR3, the full variable domain is NAGVMQNPRHLVRRRGQEARLRCSPMKGHSHVYWYRQLPEEGLKFMVYLQKENIIDESGMPKERFSAEFPKEGPSILRIQQVVRGDSAAYFCASSPNTGQGSGNTIYFGEGSWLTVV.

The chain's CDR3 is CASSAKWASIYSGNTIYF. The CDR3 DNA reads as TGTGCCAGCAGCGCAAAATGGGCCTCAATTTACTCTGGAAACACCATATATTTT. This sequence joins TRBV11-2 and TRBJ1-3, with D unresolved. Germline loops: CDR1 SGHAT, CDR2 FQNNGV. The CDR3 totals 18 residues. The V end was cut by 5 bases, the J end by 0 bases, with 20 bases between.

The chain couples TRBV5-4 to TRBJ1-2; 8 bases agree with TRBD1. The CDR3 loop spans 15 amino acids. Germline V gene lookup returns CDR1 SGHNT and CDR2 YYREEE (reference sequence). J was trimmed by 6 bases and V by 0 bases; bases with no gene match: 7. The CDR3 DNA is TGTGCCAGCAGCTTGGTCGACAGGGGAAGGGATGGCTACACCTTC. The encoded protein is CASSLVDRGRDGYTF.

Turning to this clone: The junction departs from the called germline gene at one end, perhaps through a read error. The J gene is TRBJ2-7, the V gene TRBV29-1, with D possibly being TRBD2 (5 bases). Germline values: CDR1 SQVTM, CDR2 ANQGSEA. CDR3 length: 12 amino acids. The CDR3 sequence is CSVETADYEQHF. The CDR3 DNA reads TGCAGCGTGGAAACAGCGGATTACGAGCAGCACTTC.

The V and J genes are TRBV4-1 and TRBJ2-5, with 8 positions matching TRBD1. Looked up from germline, CDR1 is MGHRA and CDR2 is YSYEKL. This CDR3 region has 14 residues. V was clipped by 5 bases and J by 5 bases; unmatched bases: 7. The CDR3 loop is CASSRTGSKETQYF. Written as DNA, the CDR3 is TGCGCCAGCAGCAGGACAGGGAGTAAGGAGACCCAGTACTTC.

The rearrangement links TRBV19 to TRBJ2-5; 7 positions agree with TRBD1. Germline V gene lookup returns CDR1 LNHDA and CDR2 SQIVND (reference sequence). V lost 5 bases and J lost 3; bases outside the gene matches: 6. This CDR3 contains 14 residues. The CDR3 DNA reads TGTGCCAGTAGTCAGGGACAGACTAAAGAGACCCAGTACTTC. Translation gives CASSQGQTKETQYF.

CDR3 DNA sequence: TGCAGCGTTAAGGGACAGATTTATGAAAAACTGTTTTTT. Protein: CSVKGQIYEKLFF. The genes are TRBV29-1 and TRBJ1-4; 7 positions agree with TRBD1. The CDR3 loop spans 13 amino acids. Germline V gene sequence: CDR1 SQVTM, CDR2 ANQGSEA. Unmatched junction bases numbered 6, after V lost 5 bases and J lost 6 bases.